This record concerns one T cell receptor beta chain sequence. Trimming cost V 4 bases and J 0 bases, with 7 bases left between them. The CDR3 length is 14 residues. Per germline, CDR1 SGHAT and CDR2 FQNNGV. The data derive from a study of T-cell memory formation after mild COVID-19. TCRdb re-derived calls from the 5' RACE reads in MiXCR, one entry per CDR3 protein. The data show hundreds of thousands of distinct CDR3 sequences, roughly 20% seen once. Sequenced material: PBMCs or a T cell subset sorted from them (not recorded which). The TCR was taken from an adult woman who had mild COVID-19 (a few samples of this study predate the infection). Cell type and time point are not known. This chain links TRBV11-2 with TRBJ1-3; D uncertain. The CDR3 loop is CASSSQLSGNTIYF. The CDR3 DNA follows: TGTGCCAGCAGCTCACAGCTCTCTGGAAACACCATATATTTT.